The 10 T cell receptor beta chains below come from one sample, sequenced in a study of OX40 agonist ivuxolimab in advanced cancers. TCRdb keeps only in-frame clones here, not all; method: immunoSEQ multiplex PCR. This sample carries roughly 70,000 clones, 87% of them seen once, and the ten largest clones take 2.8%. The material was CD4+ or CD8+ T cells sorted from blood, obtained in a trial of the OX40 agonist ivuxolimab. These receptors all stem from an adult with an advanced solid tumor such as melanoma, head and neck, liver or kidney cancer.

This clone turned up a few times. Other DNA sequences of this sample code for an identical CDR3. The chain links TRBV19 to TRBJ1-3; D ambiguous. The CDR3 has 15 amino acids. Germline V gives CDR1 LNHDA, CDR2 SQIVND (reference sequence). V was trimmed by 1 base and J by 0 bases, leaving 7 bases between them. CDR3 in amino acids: CASSIGAGSGNTIYF. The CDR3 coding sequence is TGTGCCAGTAGTATAGGTGCAGGCTCTGGAAACACCATATATTTT. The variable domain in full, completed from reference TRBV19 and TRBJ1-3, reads DGGITQSPKYLFRKEGQNVTLSCEQNLNHDAMYWYRQDPGQGLRLIYYSQIVNDFQKGDIAEGYSVSREKKESFPLTVTSAQKNPTAFYLCASSIGAGSGNTIYFGEGSWLTVV.

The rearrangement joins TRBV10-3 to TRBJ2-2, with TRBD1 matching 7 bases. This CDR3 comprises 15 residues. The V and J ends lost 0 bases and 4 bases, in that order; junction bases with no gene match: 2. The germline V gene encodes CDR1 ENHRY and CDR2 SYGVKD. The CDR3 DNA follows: TGTGCCATCAGTGAGTCGGGACAGCCCACCGGGGAGCTGTTTTTT. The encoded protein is CAISESGQPTGELFF.

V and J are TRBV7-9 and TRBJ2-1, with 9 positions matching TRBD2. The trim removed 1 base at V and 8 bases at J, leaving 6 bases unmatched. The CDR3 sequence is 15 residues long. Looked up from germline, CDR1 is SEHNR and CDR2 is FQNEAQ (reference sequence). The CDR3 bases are TGTGCCAGCAGCTTAGGGTTAGCGGGAGTATATGAGCAGTTCTTC. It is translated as CASSLGLAGVYEQFF.

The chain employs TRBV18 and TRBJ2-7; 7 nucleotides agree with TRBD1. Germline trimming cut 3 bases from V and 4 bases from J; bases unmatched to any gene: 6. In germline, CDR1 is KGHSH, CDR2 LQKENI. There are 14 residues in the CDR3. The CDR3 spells CASSPRTGDYEQYF. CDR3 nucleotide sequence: TGTGCCAGCTCACCCCGGACAGGAGATTACGAGCAGTACTTC.

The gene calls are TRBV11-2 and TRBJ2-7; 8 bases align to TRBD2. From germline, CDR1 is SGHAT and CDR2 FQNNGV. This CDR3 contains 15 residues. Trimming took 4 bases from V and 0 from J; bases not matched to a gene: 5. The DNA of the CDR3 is TGTGCCAGCAGCTACACTAGCGGAAGCTCCTACGAGCAGTACTTC. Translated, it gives CASSYTSGSSYEQYF.

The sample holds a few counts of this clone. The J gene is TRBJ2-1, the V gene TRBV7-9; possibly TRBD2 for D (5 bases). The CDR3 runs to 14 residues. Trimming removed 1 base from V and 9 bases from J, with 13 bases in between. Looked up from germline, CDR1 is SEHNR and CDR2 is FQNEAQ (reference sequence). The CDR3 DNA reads TGTGCCAGCAGCTTAGAGGGAGATTGGGCTGAGCAGTTCTTC. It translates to CASSLEGDWAEQFF.

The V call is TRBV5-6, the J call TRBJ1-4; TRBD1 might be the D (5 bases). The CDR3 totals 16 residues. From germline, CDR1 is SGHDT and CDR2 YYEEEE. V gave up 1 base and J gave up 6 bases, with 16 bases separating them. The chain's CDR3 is CASSLFGSGIYEKLFF. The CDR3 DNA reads TGTGCCAGCAGCTTGTTCGGGTCAGGGATTTATGAAAAACTGTTTTTT. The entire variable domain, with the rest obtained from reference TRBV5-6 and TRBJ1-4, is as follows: DAGVTQSPTHLIKTRGQQVTLRCSPKSGHDTVSWYQQALGQGPQFIFQYYEEEERQRGNFPDRFSGHQFPNYSSELNVNALLLGDSALYLCASSLFGSGIYEKLFFGSGTQLSVL.

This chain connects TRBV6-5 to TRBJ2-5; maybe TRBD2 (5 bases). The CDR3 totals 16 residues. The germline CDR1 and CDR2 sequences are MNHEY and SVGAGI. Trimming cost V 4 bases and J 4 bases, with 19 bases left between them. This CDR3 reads CASSSRTSGPRETQYF. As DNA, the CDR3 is TGTGCCAGCAGTTCAAGGACCAGCGGCCCCAGAGAGACCCAGTACTTC.

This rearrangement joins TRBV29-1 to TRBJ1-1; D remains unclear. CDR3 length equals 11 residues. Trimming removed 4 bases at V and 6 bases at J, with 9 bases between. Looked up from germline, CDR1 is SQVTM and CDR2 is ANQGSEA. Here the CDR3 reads CSVVQLSEAFF. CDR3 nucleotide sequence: TGCAGCGTTGTCCAGTTGTCTGAAGCTTTCTTT.

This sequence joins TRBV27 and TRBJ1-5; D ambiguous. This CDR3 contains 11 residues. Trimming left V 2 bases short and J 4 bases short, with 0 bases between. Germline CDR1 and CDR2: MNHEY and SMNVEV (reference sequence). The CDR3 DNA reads TGTGCCAGCAGTTTAAATCAGCCCCAGCATTTT. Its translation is CASSLNQPQHF.